Each of the 17 T cell receptor beta chains below was sequenced from the same sample in a study of identical twins (dated by TCRdb to 2016 to 2018). Receptors were amplified or captured by 5' RACE. Reads for this sample came from an Illumina HiSeq 2000. The raw public reads went through TCRdb reprocessing: fastp at Q25, MiXCR clone calling, in-frame beta chains kept. Rows are unified per CDR3 protein, each entry keeping the most common DNA and genes. In all, the sample holds some 500,000 distinct CDR3 sequences, and around 20% of those were seen once. Approximately 0.95% of the sample is taken by the ten largest. This same sample was also taken into another study, of T cells expressing NK-cell markers.

Material: CD4+ T cells sorted from blood. All receptors come from a woman younger than 35 in good health.

The chain uses TRBV9 and TRBJ1-1; D possibly corresponds to TRBD1 (6 bases). Germline V lookup: CDR1 SGDLS, CDR2 YYNGEE. V was clipped by 4 bases and J by 10 bases, with 14 bases between them. The CDR3 runs 12 residues. The CDR3 nucleotides read TGTGCCAGCAGCCCATCTCAGGGGCGAGCTTTCTTT. Its translation is CASSPSQGRAFF.

This clonotype showed up many times. The chain recombines TRBV6-1 with TRBJ2-1, with a possible D match to TRBD1 (5 bases). Trimming removed 2 bases from V and 6 bases from J, with 8 bases in between. This CDR3 has 13 amino acids. CDR1 is MNHNS, CDR2 SASEGT, per germline. In DNA, the CDR3 is TGTGCCAGCAGTGAATTACAGGCCAATGAGCAGTTCTTC. Amino acid sequence: CASSELQANEQFF.

This chain joins TRBV9 and TRBJ2-2; TRBD2 agrees at 14 bases. The CDR3 has 16 residues. Germline CDR1 reads SGDLS; CDR2 reads YYNGEE. Trimming removed 0 bases from V and 5 bases from J; junction bases left unmatched: 0. The CDR3 sequence: CASSVGTSGRTGELFF. The CDR3 DNA follows: TGTGCCAGCAGCGTAGGGACTAGCGGGAGGACCGGGGAGCTGTTTTTT.

This clonotype showed up just a few times. The chain is built from TRBV20-1 and TRBJ1-1, with D unresolved. The CDR3 is 13 amino acids. Trimming cost V 7 bases and J 7 bases, with 19 bases left between them. Per the germline V gene, CDR1 is DFQATT and CDR2 is SNEGSKA (reference sequence). CDR3 DNA sequence: TGCAGTGGCGTCCGACTGGCTTTTAGTGAAGCTTTCTTT. Translation gives CSGVRLAFSEAFF.

This chain joins TRBV10-3 and TRBJ2-3; D is unclear. Looked up from germline, CDR1 is ENHRY and CDR2 is SYGVKD. CDR3 length equals 14 residues. The V gene lost 7 bases and the J gene lost 2 bases, with 13 bases spanning the gap. CDR3 amino acids: CAIKYGSSTDTQYF. The CDR3 DNA follows: TGTGCCATCAAGTACGGGTCCTCCACAGATACGCAGTATTTT.

This clonotype has more than one count but fewer than ten. V usage is TRBV6-2 or TRBV6-3 and J usage is TRBJ2-7, with TRBD2 identical over 9 bases. CDR3 length: 17 residues. Looked up from germline, CDR1 is MNHEY and CDR2 is SVGEGT. Trimming at V came to 7 bases and at J to 4 bases, leaving 17 bases not matched to a gene. As DNA, the CDR3 is TGTGCCAGCACCGACCGGGCTAGCGGGACAATAAAATACGAGCAGTACTTC. Its protein product is CASTDRASGTIKYEQYF.

This chain links TRBV6-1 with TRBJ2-3; TRBD2 matches at 8 bases. This CDR3 spans 15 amino acids. CDR1 is MNHNS, CDR2 SASEGT, per germline. The V and J ends lost 2 bases and 8 bases, in that order; junction bases with no gene match: 9. The CDR3 spells CASSELVAGSSTQYF. The CDR3, as DNA: TGTGCCAGCAGTGAACTGGTAGCGGGGTCAAGTACGCAGTATTTT.

V is TRBV12-5 and J is TRBJ2-4; possible D gene TRBD2, 6 bases. V gave up 0 bases and J gave up 6 bases, with 6 bases separating them. Germline CDR1 LGHNT, CDR2 FRNRAP. This CDR3 has 13 residues. The CDR3 protein is CASGLVGGNIQYF. CDR3 nucleotides: TGTGCTAGTGGTTTGGTCGGGGGAAACATTCAGTACTTC.

This chain joins TRBV21-1 and TRBJ1-2. TRBV21-1 is termed a pseudogene. The CDR3 is 12 amino acids. The CDR3 loop is CASSNILGGYTF. The DNA for the CDR3 is TGTGCCAGCAGCAATATTCTGGGAGGCTACACCTTC.

A few counts support this clonotype. CDR3 residues: CASSVDRAGETQYF. For the CDR3, the DNA is TGTGCCAGCAGCGTAGACCGGGCCGGGGAGACCCAGTACTTC. The chain joins TRBV9 to TRBJ2-5; D unresolved. Germline V CDR1 and CDR2: SGDLS, YYNGEE. This CDR3 comprises 14 residues. The germline V and J ends were trimmed by 0 bases and 5 bases, with 11 bases remaining between them.

This chain links TRBV2 with TRBJ2-3; possibly TRBD1 for D (6 bases). V lost 7 bases, J lost 3 bases, and 17 bases lay in between. CDR1 and CDR2 from the germline V gene are SNHLY and FYNNEI. The CDR3 totals 15 residues. In DNA form, the CDR3 reads TGTGCCAGCACATCTCGGCAGGGGCTGACAGATACGCAGTATTTT. This sequence encodes CASTSRQGLTDTQYF.

This clonotype was found many times. The chain employs TRBV12-3 or TRBV12-4 and TRBJ2-6; D may be TRBD2 (5 bases). The CDR3 length is 15 residues. Trimming removed 2 bases from V and 2 bases from J, with 7 bases in between. The CDR3 loop is CASSLTRAGANVLTF. The CDR3 DNA reads TGTGCCAGCAGTTTAACTAGAGCTGGGGCCAACGTCCTGACTTTC.

This chain links TRBV9 with TRBJ1-1; TRBD1 is a possible D gene (5 bases). V was clipped by 2 bases and J by 2 bases, with 10 bases between them. This CDR3 has 14 amino acids. Germline-derived CDR1 and CDR2 are SGDLS and YYNGEE. As DNA, the CDR3 is TGTGCCAGCAGCGTGGGGCTCGGTAACACTGAAGCTTTCTTT. This translates into CASSVGLGNTEAFF.

This clonotype was recorded a few times. V is TRBV20-1 and J is TRBJ2-1; no definite D call. Germline CDR1 and CDR2: DFQATT and SNEGSKA (reference sequence). Trimming pared 0 bases from V and 6 bases from J, leaving 3 bases between. This CDR3 spans 11 amino acids. CDR3 sequence reads: CSAREGNEQFF. Written as DNA, the CDR3 is TGCAGTGCTAGAGAGGGCAATGAGCAGTTCTTC.

This sequence joins TRBV20-1 and TRBJ1-1, with D maybe TRBD1 (6 bases). The CDR3 length is 14 residues. Per the germline V gene, CDR1 is DFQATT and CDR2 is SNEGSKA (reference sequence). V lost 5 bases, J lost 3 bases, and 16 bases lay in between. CDR3 region: CSAWALRGDTEAFF. In DNA, the CDR3 is TGCAGTGCTTGGGCGTTGAGGGGGGACACTGAAGCTTTCTTT.

The sample holds a few counts of this clonotype. This chain connects TRBV5-1 to TRBJ2-5; 8 nucleotides match TRBD1. The V and J ends lost 3 bases and 5 bases, in that order; junction bases with no gene match: 9. Germline lookup yields CDR1 SGHRS and CDR2 YFSETQ. The CDR3 loop spans 15 amino acids. CDR3 DNA: TGCGCCAGCAGCTCCAGACAGGGGCTTGGGGAGACCCAGTACTTC. This gives the protein CASSSRQGLGETQYF.

This clonotype was counted ten times or more. The chain uses TRBV12-3 or TRBV12-4 and TRBJ1-1; D unclear. The CDR3 extends over 11 amino acids. Between the trimmed V and J ends, which lost 5 bases and 5 bases, there was a span of 6 bases. The CDR3 DNA follows: TGTGCCAGCAGTCCTTGGACTGAAGCTTTCTTT. Translation gives CASSPWTEAFF.